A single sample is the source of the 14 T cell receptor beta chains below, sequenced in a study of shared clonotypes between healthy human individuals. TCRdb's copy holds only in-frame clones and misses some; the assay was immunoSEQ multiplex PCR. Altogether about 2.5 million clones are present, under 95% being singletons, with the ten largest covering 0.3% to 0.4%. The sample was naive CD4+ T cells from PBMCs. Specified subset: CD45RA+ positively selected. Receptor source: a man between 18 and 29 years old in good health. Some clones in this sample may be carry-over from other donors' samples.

The CDR3 DNA is TGTGCCAGCAGCTTAGCACAGGGCTATGGCTACACCTTC. It specifies CASSLAQGYGYTF. The J gene is TRBJ1-2, the V gene TRBV7-9, with D tentatively TRBD1 (6 bases). In germline, CDR1 is SEHNR, CDR2 FQNEAQ (reference sequence). The V and J ends lost 0 bases and 4 bases respectively, with 6 bases between them. The CDR3 has 13 residues.

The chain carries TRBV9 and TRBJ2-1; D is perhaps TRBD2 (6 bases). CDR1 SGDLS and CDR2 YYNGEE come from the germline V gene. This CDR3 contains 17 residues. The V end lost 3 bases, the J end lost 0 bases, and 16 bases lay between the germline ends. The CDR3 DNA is TGTGCCAGCAGCGGGGGCGTGGCGGGGAGCTCCTACAATGAGCAGTTCTTC. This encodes CASSGGVAGSSYNEQFF. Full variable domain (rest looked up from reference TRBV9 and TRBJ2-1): DSGVTQTPKHLITATGQRVTLRCSPRSGDLSVYWYQQSLDQGLQFLIQYYNGEERAKGNILERFSAQQFPDLHSELNLSSLELGDSALYFCASSGGVAGSSYNEQFFGPGTRLTVL.

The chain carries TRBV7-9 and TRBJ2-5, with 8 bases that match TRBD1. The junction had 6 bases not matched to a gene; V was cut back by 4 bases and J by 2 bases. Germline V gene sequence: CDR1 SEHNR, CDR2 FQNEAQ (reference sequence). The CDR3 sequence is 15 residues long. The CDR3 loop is CASSSGQGVQETQYF. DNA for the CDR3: TGTGCCAGCAGCTCCGGACAGGGTGTTCAAGAGACCCAGTACTTC.

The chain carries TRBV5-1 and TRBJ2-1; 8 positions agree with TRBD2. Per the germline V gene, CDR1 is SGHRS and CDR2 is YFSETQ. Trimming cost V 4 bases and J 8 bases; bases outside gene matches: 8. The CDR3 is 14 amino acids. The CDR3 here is CASSARTSRDEQFF. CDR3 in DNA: TGCGCCAGCAGCGCCCGGACTAGCCGCGATGAGCAGTTCTTC.

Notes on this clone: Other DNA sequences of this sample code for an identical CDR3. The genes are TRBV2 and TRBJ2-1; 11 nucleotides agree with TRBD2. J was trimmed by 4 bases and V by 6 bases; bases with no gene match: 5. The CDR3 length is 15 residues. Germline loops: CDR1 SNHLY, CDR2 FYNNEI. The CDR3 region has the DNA TGTGCCAGCAGCCCAGGGACTAGCGGTTACAATGAGCAGTTCTTC. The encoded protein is CASSPGTSGYNEQFF. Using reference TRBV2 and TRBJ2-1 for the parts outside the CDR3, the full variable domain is EPEVTQTPSHQVTQMGQEVILRCVPISNHLYFYWYRQILGQKVEFLVSFYNNEISEKSEIFDDQFSVERPDGSNFTLKIRSTKLEDSAMYFCASSPGTSGYNEQFFGPGTRLTVL.

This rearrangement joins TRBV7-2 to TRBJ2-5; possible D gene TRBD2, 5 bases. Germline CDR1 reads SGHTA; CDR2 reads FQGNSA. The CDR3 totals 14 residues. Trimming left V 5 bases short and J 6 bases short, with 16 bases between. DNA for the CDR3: TGTGCCAGCAGCCCTAGCTTGGGAAAACAGACCCAGTACTTC. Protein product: CASSPSLGKQTQYF.

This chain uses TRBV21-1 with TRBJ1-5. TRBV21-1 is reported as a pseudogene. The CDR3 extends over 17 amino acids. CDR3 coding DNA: TGTGCCAGCAGCATTTTTATTAGCAGGAATATCAATCAGCCCCAGCATTTT. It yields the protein CASSIFISRNINQPQHF.

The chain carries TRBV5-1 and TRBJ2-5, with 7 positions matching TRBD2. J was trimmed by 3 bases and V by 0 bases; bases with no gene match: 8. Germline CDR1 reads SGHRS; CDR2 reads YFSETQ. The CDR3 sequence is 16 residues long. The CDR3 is CASSLGHSGLEETQYF. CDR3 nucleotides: TGCGCCAGCAGCTTGGGCCATAGCGGGCTTGAAGAGACCCAGTACTTC.

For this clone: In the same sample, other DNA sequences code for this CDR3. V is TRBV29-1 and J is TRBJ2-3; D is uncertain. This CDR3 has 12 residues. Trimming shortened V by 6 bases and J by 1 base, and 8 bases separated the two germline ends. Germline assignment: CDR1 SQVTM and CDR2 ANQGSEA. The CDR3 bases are TGCAGCGTCACGAGCGGCACAGATACGCAGTATTTT. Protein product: CSVTSGTDTQYF.

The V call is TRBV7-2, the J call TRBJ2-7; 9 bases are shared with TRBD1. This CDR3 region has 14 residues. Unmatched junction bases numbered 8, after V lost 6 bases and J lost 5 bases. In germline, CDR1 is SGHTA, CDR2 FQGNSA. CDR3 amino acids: CASRQGQGWNEQYF. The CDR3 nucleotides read TGTGCCAGCAGGCAAGGACAGGGGTGGAACGAGCAGTACTTC.

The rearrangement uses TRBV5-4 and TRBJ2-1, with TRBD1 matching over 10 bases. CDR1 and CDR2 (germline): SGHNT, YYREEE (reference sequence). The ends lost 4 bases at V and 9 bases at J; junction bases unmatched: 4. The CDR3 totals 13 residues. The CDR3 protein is CASSGGQGGEQFF. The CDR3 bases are TGTGCCAGCAGCGGAGGACAGGGGGGTGAGCAGTTCTTC.

The CDR3 spells CASSLERSGLAGGNEQFF. As DNA, the CDR3 is TGTGCCAGCAGCTTAGAGCGTTCGGGGCTAGCCGGGGGGAATGAGCAGTTCTTC. The chain combines TRBV7-2 with TRBJ2-1, with 7 bases matching TRBD2. This CDR3 comprises 18 residues. Trimming took 1 base from V and 7 from J; bases not matched to a gene: 16. Germline V lookup: CDR1 SGHTA, CDR2 FQGNSA. Combining the CDR3 with reference TRBV7-2 and TRBJ2-1 gives the whole variable domain GAGVSQSPSNKVTEKGKDVELRCDPISGHTALYWYRQSLGQGLEFLIYFQGNSAPDKSGLPSDRFSAERTGGSVSTLTIQRTQQEDSAVYLCASSLERSGLAGGNEQFFGPGTRLTVL.

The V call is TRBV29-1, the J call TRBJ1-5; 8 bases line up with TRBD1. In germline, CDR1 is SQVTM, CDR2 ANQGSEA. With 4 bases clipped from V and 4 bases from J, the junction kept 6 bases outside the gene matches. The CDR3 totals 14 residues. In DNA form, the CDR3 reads TGCAGCGTTGTCCCAGGGGGCTTTAATCAGCCCCAGCATTTT. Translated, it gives CSVVPGGFNQPQHF.

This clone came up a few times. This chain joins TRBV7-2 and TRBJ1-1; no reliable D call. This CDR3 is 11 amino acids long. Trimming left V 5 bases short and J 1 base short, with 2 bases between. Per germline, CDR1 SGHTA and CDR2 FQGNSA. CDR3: CASSANTEAFF. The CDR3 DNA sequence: TGTGCCAGCAGCGCGAACACTGAAGCTTTCTTT.